This entry is about one T cell receptor (beta chain). V gave up 1 base and J gave up 4 bases; unmatched junction bases: 7. This CDR3 is built from 16 residues. Germline V gene data show CDR1 as SGDLS and CDR2 as YYNGEE. The data stem from a study of blood T cell repertoires in COVID-19. The protocol was immunoSEQ multiplex PCR, while the TCRdb copy is restricted to in-frame clones and leaves out a portion. The profile shows some 46,000 clones, approximately 85% of them singletons. Sample: peripheral blood. This sequence originates from a woman at least 80 years old with COVID-19, enrolled during active disease. The chain recombines TRBV9 with TRBJ2-3; 9 bases fit TRBD2. CDR3 loop: CASSVWRGGSPDTQYF. For the CDR3, the DNA is TGTGCCAGCAGCGTATGGCGGGGGGGCTCCCCAGATACGCAGTATTTT.